The TCR beta chain under discussion was sequenced for a study of T cells in Graves' hyperthyroidism and ophthalmopathy. RNA transcripts provided the source from which TCR beta CDR3 regions were amplified. Primed by the HTBI set, a first-round RT-PCR was run on the TCR CDR3. TCRdb ran MiXCR on the multiplex PCR reads and lists one entry per CDR3 protein. The table shows roughly 250,000 distinct CDR3 sequences, with over 15% occurring only once. The germline V and J ends were trimmed by 1 base and 4 bases, with 8 bases remaining between them. Germline values: CDR1 SGHRS, CDR2 YFSETQ. CDR3 size: 13 residues.

V usage is TRBV5-1 and J usage is TRBJ1-1, with D unresolved. The clonotype originates from a woman between 18 and 29 years old with Graves' ophthalmopathy. The material sequenced was blood. The CDR3 reads CASSLNVSTEAFF. CDR3 DNA: TGCGCCAGCAGCTTGAATGTGAGCACTGAAGCTTTCTTT.